This TCR beta chain appears in the sequencing data of a study of OX40 agonist ivuxolimab in advanced cancers. About the research overall: Patients undergoing dose escalation presented with hepatocellular carcinoma, melanoma, renal cell or head and neck cancer. The study's findings and limits: Undetermined was the antigen specificity of the expanded peripheral T cells. Doses of 0.1 to 3.0 mg/kg were accompanied by clonal expansion of CD4+ and CD8+ blood T cells by week 6.

On this clone: The antigen is undetermined.

Clones were read by immunoSEQ multiplex PCR, and TCRdb kept only the in-frame ones, dropping some. The profile covers 50,000 to 55,000 clones, with approximately 92% appearing a single time and approximately 11% taken by the ten largest. The investigators sampled blood at baseline, at cycle 4 day 1, and at cycle 7 day 1. The trim removed 3 bases at V and 4 bases at J, leaving 6 bases unmatched. CDR1 and CDR2 from the germline V gene are ENHRY and SYGVKD. This CDR3 region has 15 residues. This clonotype originated in an adult with an advanced solid tumor such as melanoma, head and neck, liver or kidney cancer. The genes are TRBV10-3 and TRBJ2-3; TRBD2 matches at 8 bases. Sequencing was performed on CD4+ or CD8+ T cells sorted from blood, taken in a trial of the OX40 agonist ivuxolimab. In nucleotides, the CDR3 is TGTGCCATCAGTGAAGGTCGGGAGGGCCCAGATACGCAGTATTTT. It translates to CAISEGREGPDTQYF.